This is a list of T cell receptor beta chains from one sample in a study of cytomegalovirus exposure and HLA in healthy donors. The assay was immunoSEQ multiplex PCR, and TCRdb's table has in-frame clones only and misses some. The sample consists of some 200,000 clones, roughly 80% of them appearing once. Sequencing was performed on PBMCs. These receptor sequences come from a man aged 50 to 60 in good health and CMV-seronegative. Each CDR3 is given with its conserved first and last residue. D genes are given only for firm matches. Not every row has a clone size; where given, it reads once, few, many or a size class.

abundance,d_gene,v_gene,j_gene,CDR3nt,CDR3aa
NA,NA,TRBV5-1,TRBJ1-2,TGCGCCAGCAGTTTGACAAGTAACTATGGCTACACCTTC,CASSLTSNYGYTF
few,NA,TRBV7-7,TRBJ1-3,TGTGCTAGCAGCTCCGGTCCGGGGGCTGGAAACACCATATATTTT,CASSSGPGAGNTIYF
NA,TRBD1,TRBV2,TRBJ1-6,TGTGCCAGCAGTGAGACAGGGCCCCCCCTCCACTTT,CASSETGPPLHF
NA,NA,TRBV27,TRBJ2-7,TGTGCCTCCAGAGGGAGCGGCAAGTACGAGCAGTACTTC,CASRGSGKYEQYF
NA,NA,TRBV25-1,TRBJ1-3,TGTGCCAGCAGTCGCGGGCTTGGAAACACCATATATTTT,CASSRGLGNTIYF
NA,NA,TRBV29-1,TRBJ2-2,TGCAGCGCGACGGGTGATGGGCCGAGGGGGAGCACCGGGGAGCTGTTTTTT,CSATGDGPRGSTGELFF
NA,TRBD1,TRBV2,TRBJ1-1,TGTGCCAGCCCAGGACAGGGGAACACTGAAGCTTTCTTT,CASPGQGNTEAFF
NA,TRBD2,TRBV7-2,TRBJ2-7,TGTGCCAGCAGCTTCGGGGGGGCCGAGTCACGCGAGCAGTACTTC,CASSFGGAESREQYF
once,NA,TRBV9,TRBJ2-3,TGTGCCAGCAGCGTAGAACTAGCCCCAGATACGCAGTATTTT,CASSVELAPDTQYF
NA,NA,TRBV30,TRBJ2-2,TGTGCCTGGAGTGGGACACCGACCGGGGAGCTGTTTTTT,CAWSGTPTGELFF
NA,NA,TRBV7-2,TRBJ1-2,TGTGCCAGCAGCTCCCTGACAGGATTTAACTATGGCTACACCTTC,CASSSLTGFNYGYTF
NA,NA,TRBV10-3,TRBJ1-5,TGTGCCATCAGTGAGCGAGAGATGGTTGGTCAGCCCCAGCATTTT,CAISEREMVGQPQHF
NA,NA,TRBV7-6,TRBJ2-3,TGTGCCAGCAGCCCCGATTGGGGCCCAGATACGCAGTATTTT,CASSPDWGPDTQYF
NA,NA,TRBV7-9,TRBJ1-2,TGTGCCAGCAGCCCCCGGGTTCACAACTATGGCTACACCTTC,CASSPRVHNYGYTF
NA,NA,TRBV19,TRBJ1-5,TGTGCCAGTAAACCGGACACCAGGGGCTTTTATAGCAATCAGCCCCAGCATTTT,CASKPDTRGFYSNQPQHF
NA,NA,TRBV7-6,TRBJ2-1,TGTGCCAGCAGCTTGGCCGCTCGTCCTCCTTACAATGAGCAGTTCTTC,CASSLAARPPYNEQFF
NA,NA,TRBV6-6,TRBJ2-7,TGTGCCAGCGCCCCCAATACGCGGTACGAGCAGTACTTC,CASAPNTRYEQYF
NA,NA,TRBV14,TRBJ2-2,TGTGCCAGCAAAAGGGAGCGGGAGCTGTTTTTT,CASKRERELFF
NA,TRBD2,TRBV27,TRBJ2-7,TGTGCCAGCAGTTTAACGGGCGGGGGCTCCTACGAGCAGTACTTC,CASSLTGGGSYEQYF
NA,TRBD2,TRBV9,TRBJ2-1,TGTGCCAGCAGCGGTAGCGGGGGAGCTTACAATGAGCAGTTCTTC,CASSGSGGAYNEQFF
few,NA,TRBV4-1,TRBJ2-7,TGCGCCAGCAGCCAAGAAGCAGCAGGGGGGCCCTCCTACGAGCAGTACTTC,CASSQEAAGGPSYEQYF
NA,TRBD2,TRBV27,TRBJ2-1,TGTGCCAGCAGTTTATCGGCGGGGGACTACAATGAGCAGTTCTTC,CASSLSAGDYNEQFF